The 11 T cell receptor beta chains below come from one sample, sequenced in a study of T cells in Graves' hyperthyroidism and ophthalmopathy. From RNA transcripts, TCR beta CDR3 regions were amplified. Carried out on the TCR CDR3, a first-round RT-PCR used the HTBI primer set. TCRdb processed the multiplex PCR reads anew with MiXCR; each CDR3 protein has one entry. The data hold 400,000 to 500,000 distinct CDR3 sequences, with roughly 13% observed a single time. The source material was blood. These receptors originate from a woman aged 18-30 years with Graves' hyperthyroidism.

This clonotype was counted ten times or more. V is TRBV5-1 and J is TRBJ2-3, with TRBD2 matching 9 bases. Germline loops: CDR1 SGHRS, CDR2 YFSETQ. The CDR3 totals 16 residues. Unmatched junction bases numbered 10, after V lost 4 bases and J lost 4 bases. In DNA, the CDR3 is TGCGCCAGCAGCGTAGCGGGAGCTTTCCTTTCAGATACGCAGTATTTT. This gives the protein CASSVAGAFLSDTQYF.

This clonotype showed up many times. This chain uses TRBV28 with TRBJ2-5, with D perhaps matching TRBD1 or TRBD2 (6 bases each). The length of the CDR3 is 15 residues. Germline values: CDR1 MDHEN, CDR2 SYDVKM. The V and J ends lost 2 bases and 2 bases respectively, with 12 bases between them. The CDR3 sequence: CASSLRGAIQETQYF. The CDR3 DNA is TGTGCCAGCAGTTTAAGGGGGGCCATTCAAGAGACCCAGTACTTC.

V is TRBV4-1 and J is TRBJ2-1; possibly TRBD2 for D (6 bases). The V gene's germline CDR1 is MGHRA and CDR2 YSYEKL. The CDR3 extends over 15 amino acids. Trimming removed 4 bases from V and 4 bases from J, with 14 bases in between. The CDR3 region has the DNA TGCGCCAGCAGCCCCGGGAGAGGGATATACAATGAGCAGTTCTTC. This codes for CASSPGRGIYNEQFF.

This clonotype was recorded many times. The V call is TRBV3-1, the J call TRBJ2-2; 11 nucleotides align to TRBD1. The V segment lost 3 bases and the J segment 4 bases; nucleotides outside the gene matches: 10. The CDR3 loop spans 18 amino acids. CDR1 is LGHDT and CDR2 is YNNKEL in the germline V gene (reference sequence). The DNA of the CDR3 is TGTGCCAGCAGCCAGCTAACCGGGACAGGGGGATCCACCGGGGAGCTGTTTTTT. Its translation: CASSQLTGTGGSTGELFF.

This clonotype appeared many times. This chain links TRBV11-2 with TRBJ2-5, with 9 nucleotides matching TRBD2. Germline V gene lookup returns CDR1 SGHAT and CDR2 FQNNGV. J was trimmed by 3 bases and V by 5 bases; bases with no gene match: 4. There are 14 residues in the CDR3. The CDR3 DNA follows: TGTGCCAGCAGCCATCGACTAGCGGAAGAGACCCAGTACTTC. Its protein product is CASSHRLAEETQYF.

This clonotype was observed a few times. The CDR3 bases are TGTGCCATCAGTGAGTCGCGCGGGGCTGGCTACACCTTC. Translated: CAISESRGAGYTF. The rearrangement uses TRBV10-3 and TRBJ1-2, with D perhaps matching TRBD1 (5 bases). Germline V lookup: CDR1 ENHRY, CDR2 SYGVKD. V lost 0 bases and J 7 bases, leaving 9 bases between the germline ends. The CDR3 is 13 amino acids.

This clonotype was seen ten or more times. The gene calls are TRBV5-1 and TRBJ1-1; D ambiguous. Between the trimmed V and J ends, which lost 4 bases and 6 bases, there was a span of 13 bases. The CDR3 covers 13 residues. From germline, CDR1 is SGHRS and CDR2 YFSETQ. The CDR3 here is CASSDLRLPEAFF. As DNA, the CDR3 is TGCGCCAGCAGCGATTTGCGTTTGCCTGAAGCTTTCTTT.

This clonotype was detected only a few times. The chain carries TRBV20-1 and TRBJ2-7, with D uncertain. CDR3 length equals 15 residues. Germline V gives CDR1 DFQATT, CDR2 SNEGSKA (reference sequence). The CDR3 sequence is CSATRPGRAFYEQYF. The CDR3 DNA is TGCAGCGCGACGCGGCCGGGTAGGGCGTTCTACGAGCAGTACTTC.

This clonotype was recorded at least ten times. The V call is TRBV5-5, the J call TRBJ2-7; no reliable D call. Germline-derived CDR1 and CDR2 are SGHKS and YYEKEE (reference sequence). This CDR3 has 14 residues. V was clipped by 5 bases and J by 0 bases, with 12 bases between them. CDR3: CASSPRSSSYEQYF. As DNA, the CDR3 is TGTGCCAGCAGTCCCCGTTCGTCCTCCTACGAGCAGTACTTC. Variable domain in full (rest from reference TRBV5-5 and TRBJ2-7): DAGVTQSPTHLIKTRGQQVTLRCSPISGHKSVSWYQQVLGQGPQFIFQYYEKEERGRGNFPDRFSARQFPNYSSELNVNALLLGDSALYLCASSPRSSSYEQYFGPGTRLTVT.

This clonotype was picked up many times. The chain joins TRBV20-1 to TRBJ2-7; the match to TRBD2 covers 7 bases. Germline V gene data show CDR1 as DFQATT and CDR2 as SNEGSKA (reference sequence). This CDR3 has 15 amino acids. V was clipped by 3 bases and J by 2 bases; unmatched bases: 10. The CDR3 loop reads CSASAERLAAYEQYF. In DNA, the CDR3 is TGCAGTGCTAGTGCCGAACGACTAGCAGCCTACGAGCAGTACTTC.

The CDR3: CASAASGRKQFF. The DNA for the CDR3 is TGTGCCAGCGCCGCTAGCGGGAGGAAGCAGTTCTTC. V and J are TRBV28 and TRBJ2-1; 11 bases agree with TRBD2. The junction had 5 bases not matched to a gene; V was cut back by 8 bases and J by 11 bases. The germline gives CDR1 MDHEN, CDR2 SYDVKM. The CDR3 has 12 residues.